This T cell receptor beta chain originates from a study of graft-versus-host responses after intestinal transplantation. As for the study in general: Every recipient underwent anti-thymocyte globulin induction, then tacrolimus and steroids for two to four years. Findings and caveats of the study: Early HvG declines after transplant were associated with peak circulating GvH clone levels.

Using immunoSEQ multiplex PCR, the repertoire was profiled, and TCRdb retains in-frame clones only, with some absent. Here the sample spans just under 50,000 clones, roughly 83% being singletons. A word on this clone: Its antigen is as yet unknown.

The source material was unstimulated CD4+ T cells sorted from spleen or lymph node cells, sampled before transplant. The sequence came from a human donor who was the organ donor for an intestinal transplant.

The chain's CDR3 is CASSQALSSAYNEQFF. In nucleotides, the CDR3 is TGCGCCAGCAGCCAAGCGTTGTCTAGCGCGTACAATGAGCAGTTCTTC. The rearrangement uses TRBV4-1 and TRBJ2-1; a possible D gene is TRBD2 (6 bases). Per germline, CDR1 MGHRA and CDR2 YSYEKL. The CDR3 runs to 16 residues. V was clipped by 1 base and J by 4 bases, with 14 bases between them.